Presented here are 27 T cell receptor beta chains from one specimen sequenced in a study of cytomegalovirus exposure and HLA in healthy donors. The primer mix had 60 Vbeta and 13 Jbeta primers. Clones were read by immunoSEQ multiplex PCR, and TCRdb kept only the in-frame ones, dropping some. Among 200,000 to 250,000 clones, over 70% were seen once, and the ten largest hold almost 8%. Specimen: PBMCs. All receptors come from a woman aged 60-75 years in good health and CMV-seropositive.

The chain joins TRBV28 to TRBJ2-7; TRBD1 matches at 9 bases. Germline assignment: CDR1 MDHEN and CDR2 SYDVKM. The CDR3 length is 15 residues. With V trimmed by 3 bases and J by 2 bases, 5 bases remained unmatched. CDR3 sequence reads: CASSFLTGGTYEQYF. The CDR3 coding sequence is TGTGCCAGCAGTTTTTTGACAGGGGGTACCTACGAGCAGTACTTC.

This clone was counted only a few times. The chain has TRBV6-5 and TRBJ2-7, with D perhaps TRBD2 (6 bases). The germline CDR1 and CDR2 sequences are MNHEY and SVGAGI. Trimming took off 6 bases at V and 2 bases at J, with 11 bases between the two ends. This CDR3 region has 13 residues. The CDR3 DNA sequence: TGTGCCAGCAGAGGCAGGACTACCTACGAGCAGTACTTC. Translation gives CASRGRTTYEQYF.

V is TRBV7-6 and J is TRBJ1-2, with D uncertain. The V end lost 5 bases, the J end lost 6 bases, and 22 bases lay between the germline ends. This CDR3 spans 16 amino acids. The V gene's germline CDR1 is SGHVS and CDR2 FNYEAQ. The CDR3 DNA reads as TGTGCCAGCAGCCCCACCGTAGACGTCGGGATTGATGGCTACACCTTC. This translates into CASSPTVDVGIDGYTF.

V usage is TRBV7-3 and J usage is TRBJ2-1, with D tentatively TRBD2 (6 bases). This CDR3 contains 15 residues. Germline V CDR1 and CDR2: SGHTA, FQGTGA. V was pared by 4 bases and J by 8 bases, with 18 bases between. In DNA form, the CDR3 reads TGTGCCAGCAGCTCTTCTTCGGAGGGATGGGATGAGCAGTTCTTC. As protein: CASSSSSEGWDEQFF.

The rearrangement uses TRBV4-1 and TRBJ1-2, with D perhaps TRBD1 (5 bases). V gave up 2 bases and J gave up 6 bases, with 13 bases separating them. Germline values: CDR1 MGHRA, CDR2 YSYEKL. The length of the CDR3 is 14 residues. The CDR3 protein is CASSQSQGGNGYTF. In DNA form, the CDR3 reads TGCGCCAGCAGCCAATCCCAGGGAGGAAATGGCTACACCTTC.

In its sample, this clone was seen a few times. The J gene is TRBJ2-1, the V gene TRBV5-8, with 8 nucleotides matching TRBD1. CDR1 is SGHTS and CDR2 is YDEGEE in the germline V gene. The CDR3 runs to 13 residues. V lost 2 bases, J lost 7 bases, and 2 bases stayed unmatched. CDR3 loop: CASSFDRGNEQFF. In DNA form, the CDR3 reads TGTGCCAGCAGCTTTGACAGGGGAAATGAGCAGTTCTTC.

The CDR3 DNA follows: TGCAGCGTTGAAGGGAGATTCAGGAGGGAGGCCTACAATGAGCAGTTCTTC. Encoded protein: CSVEGRFRREAYNEQFF. V usage is TRBV29-1 and J usage is TRBJ2-1; D may be TRBD2 (6 bases). Trimming took off 1 base at V and 2 bases at J, with 18 bases between the two ends. CDR3 length: 17 amino acids. Germline CDR1 reads SQVTM; CDR2 reads ANQGSEA.

This rearrangement joins TRBV11-2 to TRBJ2-5; the match to TRBD2 covers 13 bases. The germline V gene encodes CDR1 SGHAT and CDR2 FQNNGV. The CDR3 is 16 residues long. After removal of 4 bases from V and 10 bases from J, the junction contained 12 bases not matched to a gene. DNA of the CDR3: TGTGCCAGCAGCTGGGGGACTAGCGGGGACAGGGGGAGCCAGTACTTC. Translation gives CASSWGTSGDRGSQYF.

This rearrangement joins TRBV5-1 to TRBJ1-1, with 7 bases aligning to TRBD1. This CDR3 is 13 amino acids long. Trimming took 2 bases from V and 3 from J; bases not matched to a gene: 1. Per the germline V gene, CDR1 is SGHRS and CDR2 is YFSETQ. This chain's CDR3 is CASSFTGDTEAFF. As DNA, the CDR3 is TGCGCCAGCAGCTTCACAGGGGACACTGAAGCTTTCTTT. Complete variable domain (other parts from reference TRBV5-1 and TRBJ1-1): KAGVTQTPRYLIKTRGQQVTLSCSPISGHRSVSWYQQTPGQGLQFLFEYFSETQRNKGNFPGRFSGRQFSNSRSEMNVSTLELGDSALYLCASSFTGDTEAFFGQGTRLTVV.

The chain has TRBV5-1 and TRBJ2-2; TRBD1 matches at 10 bases. Germline V gene lookup returns CDR1 SGHRS and CDR2 YFSETQ. The V gene end was trimmed by 4 bases and the J gene end by 4 bases; junction bases not matched to a gene: 4. CDR3 size: 15 residues. CDR3 in DNA: TGCGCCAGCAGCAGGGACAGGGGTACCACCGGGGAGCTGTTTTTT. This translates into CASSRDRGTTGELFF.

V is TRBV10-1 and J is TRBJ2-2; 8 positions agree with TRBD2. The length of the CDR3 is 18 residues. The germline V gene encodes CDR1 WNHNN and CDR2 SYGVQD (reference sequence). The V and J ends lost 3 bases and 5 bases, in that order; junction bases with no gene match: 14. The CDR3 protein is CASSDSSGWGTGTGELFF. CDR3 in DNA: TGCGCCAGCAGTGACTCTAGCGGGTGGGGAACCGGGACCGGGGAGCTGTTTTTT.

The V gene is TRBV6-1, the J gene TRBJ2-3, with 9 bases aligning to TRBD1. CDR3 size: 14 residues. V lost 2 bases to trimming and J lost 6 bases; unmatched junction nucleotides: 3. Germline CDR1 MNHNS, CDR2 SASEGT. The CDR3 reads CASSETGGFDTQYF. CDR3 in DNA: TGTGCCAGCAGTGAAACAGGGGGCTTTGATACGCAGTATTTT.

J is TRBJ2-1 and V is TRBV29-1, with TRBD2 matching 7 bases. Germline-derived CDR1 and CDR2 are SQVTM and ANQGSEA. V was pared by 5 bases and J by 2 bases, with 6 bases of the junction left unmatched. This CDR3 is 14 amino acids long. This CDR3 reads CSVLPGTTYNEQFF. The DNA of the CDR3 is TGCAGCGTTTTGCCCGGGACTACCTACAATGAGCAGTTCTTC.

The genes are TRBV18 and TRBJ1-1, with a tentative D call TRBD1 (5 bases). CDR3 length: 16 residues. Germline CDR1 reads KGHSH; CDR2 reads LQKENI. The ends were cut back, 2 bases at V and 0 bases at J, with 13 bases in the middle. The CDR3 DNA reads as TGTGCCAGCTCACCATCCAGGGTAGGAATGAACACTGAAGCTTTCTTT. Protein sequence: CASSPSRVGMNTEAFF.

The rearrangement uses TRBV28 and TRBJ2-1; 11 bases fit TRBD2. The CDR3 runs 16 residues. V lost 4 bases, J lost 3 bases, and 5 bases stayed unmatched. Germline V gene sequence: CDR1 MDHEN, CDR2 SYDVKM. CDR3 protein: CASSYSGTSGYNEQFF. DNA of the CDR3: TGTGCCAGCAGTTATTCCGGGACTAGCGGCTACAATGAGCAGTTCTTC. The full variable domain, in which reference TRBV28 and TRBJ2-1 provide the parts outside the CDR3, is DVKVTQSSRYLVKRTGEKVFLECVQDMDHENMFWYRQDPGLGLRLIYFSYDVKMKEKGDIPEGYSVSREKKERFSLILESASTNQTSMYLCASSYSGTSGYNEQFFGPGTRLTVL.

The gene calls are TRBV4-2 and TRBJ2-2; 14 positions agree with TRBD2. Germline V gives CDR1 LGHNA, CDR2 YNFKEQ. After removal of 4 bases from V and 5 bases from J, the junction contained 9 bases not matched to a gene. This CDR3 has 18 residues. In DNA form, the CDR3 reads TGTGCCAGCAGCCTAAAGGGGACTAGCGGGAGTCTAACCGGGGAGCTGTTTTTT. Translation gives CASSLKGTSGSLTGELFF.

The chain combines TRBV29-1 with TRBJ2-5; D gene ambiguous. Trimming removed 4 bases at V and 5 bases at J, with 17 bases between. The CDR3 runs to 14 residues. The germline V gene has CDR1 SQVTM and CDR2 ANQGSEA. The CDR3 reads CSVVGGALGETQYF. CDR3 DNA: TGCAGCGTTGTAGGCGGAGCCCTTGGGGAGACCCAGTACTTC. The full variable domain, its missing parts supplied by reference TRBV29-1 and TRBJ2-5, is SAVISQKPSRDICQRGTSLTIQCQVDSQVTMMFWYRQQPGQSLTLIATANQGSEATYESGFVIDKFPISRPNLTFSTLTVSNMSPEDSSIYLCSVVGGALGETQYFGPGTRLLVL.

The chain employs TRBV30 and TRBJ2-7; possible D gene TRBD1, 5 bases. Trimming removed 1 base at V and 0 bases at J, with 7 bases between. Germline CDR1 is GTSNPN and CDR2 is SVGIG (reference sequence). The CDR3 is 13 residues long. CDR3 nucleotides: TGTGCCTGGAGTGAGGACATCTCCTACGAGCAGTACTTC. Translated, it gives CAWSEDISYEQYF.

The V and J genes are TRBV2 and TRBJ2-5; no reliable D call. The J call is uncertain, as TRBJ2-7 better fits the DNA end. The germline gives CDR1 SNHLY, CDR2 FYNNEI. This CDR3 contains 11 residues. CDR3 nucleotides: TGTGCCAGCAGGGGCTCCTACGAGCAGTACTTC. Translating gives CASRGSYEQYF.

The V gene is TRBV19, the J gene TRBJ2-2; TRBD1 agrees at 7 bases. The CDR3 runs to 15 residues. Germline CDR1 reads LNHDA; CDR2 reads SQIVND (reference sequence). The J segment lost 4 bases and the V segment lost 6 bases, leaving 8 bases of the junction unmatched. The CDR3 region is CASRWDRWGTGELFF. The CDR3 nucleotides read TGTGCCAGTAGGTGGGACAGATGGGGCACCGGGGAGCTGTTTTTT.

The chain carries TRBV5-4 and TRBJ2-7; 12 bases agree with TRBD2. The V and J ends lost 4 bases and 5 bases, in that order; junction bases with no gene match: 7. Germline lookup yields CDR1 SGHNT and CDR2 YYREEE (reference sequence). CDR3 length: 15 amino acids. CDR3 in amino acids: CASSPRTSGTHEQYF. The DNA for the CDR3 is TGTGCCAGCAGCCCCAGGACTAGCGGGACCCACGAGCAGTACTTC.

The V and J genes are TRBV6-1 and TRBJ1-4; 9 bases match TRBD1. Germline values: CDR1 MNHNS, CDR2 SASEGT. V gave up 4 bases and J gave up 6 bases; unmatched junction bases: 12. This CDR3 is 17 amino acids long. The CDR3 loop reads CASSGYQQGAGDEKLFF. Written as DNA, the CDR3 is TGTGCCAGCAGTGGGTATCAACAGGGGGCGGGGGATGAAAAACTGTTTTTT.

This chain joins TRBV27 and TRBJ2-7; 9 nucleotides align to TRBD1. Unmatched junction bases numbered 10, after V lost 2 bases and J lost 2 bases. This CDR3 spans 17 amino acids. The germline V gene has CDR1 MNHEY and CDR2 SMNVEV (reference sequence). Here the CDR3 reads CASSLRPYGTGTYEQYF. The CDR3, as DNA: TGTGCCAGCAGTTTACGTCCCTACGGGACAGGGACCTACGAGCAGTACTTC.

The chain joins TRBV6-5 to TRBJ2-2, with D maybe TRBD2 (5 bases). Trimming cost V 2 bases and J 8 bases, with 9 bases left between them. The germline gives CDR1 MNHEY, CDR2 SVGAGI. The CDR3 is 13 residues long. The CDR3: CASSYMSGGELFF. CDR3 DNA sequence: TGTGCCAGCAGTTACATGTCGGGAGGGGAGCTGTTTTTT.

This chain uses TRBV7-8 with TRBJ2-1, with D possibly being TRBD2 (7 bases). The CDR3 is made up of 17 amino acids. Trimming stripped 2 bases from V and 10 bases from J, with 24 bases between. The germline V gene has CDR1 SGHVS and CDR2 FQNEAQ. The CDR3, as DNA: TGTGCCAGCAGCTTACTCGCAGAAGGGAGGGGGGCGGCCGAGCAGTTCTTC. It encodes CASSLLAEGRGAAEQFF. Together with reference TRBV7-8 and TRBJ2-1, the CDR3 gives the full variable domain: GAGVSQSPRYKVAKRGQDVALRCDPISGHVSLFWYQQALGQGPEFLTYFQNEAQLDKSGLPSDRFFAERPEGSVSTLKIQRTQQEDSAVYLCASSLLAEGRGAAEQFFGPGTRLTVL.

The V and J genes are TRBV10-2 and TRBJ2-7, with 7 bases matching TRBD1. Per germline, CDR1 WSHSY and CDR2 SAAADI. The CDR3 loop spans 13 amino acids. V was pared by 10 bases and J by 0 bases, with 6 bases of the junction left unmatched. The CDR3 loop reads CATTGFDSYEQYF. The CDR3 DNA sequence: TGCGCCACGACAGGGTTTGACTCCTACGAGCAGTACTTC.

V usage is TRBV5-5 and J usage is TRBJ1-2; D gene unclear. CDR3 length equals 14 residues. V was cut by 0 bases and J by 2 bases, with 8 bases left in between. Per the germline V gene, CDR1 is SGHKS and CDR2 is YYEKEE (reference sequence). This CDR3 reads CASSLDPGNYGYTF. The CDR3 DNA reads TGTGCCAGCAGCTTGGATCCGGGGAACTATGGCTACACCTTC. The full variable domain, its missing parts supplied by reference TRBV5-5 and TRBJ1-2, is DAGVTQSPTHLIKTRGQQVTLRCSPISGHKSVSWYQQVLGQGPQFIFQYYEKEERGRGNFPDRFSARQFPNYSSELNVNALLLGDSALYLCASSLDPGNYGYTFGSGTRLTVV.